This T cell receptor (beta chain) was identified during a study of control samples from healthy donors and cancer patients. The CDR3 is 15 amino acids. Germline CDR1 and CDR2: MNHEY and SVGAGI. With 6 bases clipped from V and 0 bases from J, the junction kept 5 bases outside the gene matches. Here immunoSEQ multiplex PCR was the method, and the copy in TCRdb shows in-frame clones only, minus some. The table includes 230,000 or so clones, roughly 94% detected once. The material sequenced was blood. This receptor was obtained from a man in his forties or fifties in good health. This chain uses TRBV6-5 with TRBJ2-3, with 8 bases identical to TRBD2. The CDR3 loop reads CASSFSGASTDTQYF. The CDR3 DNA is TGTGCCAGCAGCTTTAGCGGGGCAAGCACAGATACGCAGTATTTT.